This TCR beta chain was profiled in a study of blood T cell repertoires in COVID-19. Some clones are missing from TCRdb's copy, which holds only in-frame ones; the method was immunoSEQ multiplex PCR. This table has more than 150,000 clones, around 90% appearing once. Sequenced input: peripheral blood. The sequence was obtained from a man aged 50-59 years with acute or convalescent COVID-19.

CDR3 protein: CASSLGGPNTEAFF. For the CDR3, the DNA is TGTGCCAGCAGCTTGGGGGGTCCGAACACTGAAGCTTTCTTT. This chain uses TRBV7-2 with TRBJ1-1, with a possible D match to TRBD1 (5 bases). There are 14 residues in the CDR3. Trimming removed 3 bases from V and 1 base from J, with 9 bases in between. Germline CDR1 is SGHTA and CDR2 is FQGNSA.